Presented here are 22 T cell receptor beta chains from one specimen sequenced in a study of blood T cells in healthy people across ages. The authors ran a second PCR of roughly 6 to 12 cycles using a sample-barcoded 5' primer and a J-beta primer mix. TCRdb called the 5' RACE reads again in MiXCR, with one record for every CDR3 protein. The sample records hundreds of thousands of distinct CDR3 sequences, around 28% being singletons. Sample: blood. These TCRs come from a woman aged 80 or older in good health.

There are a few counts of this clonotype. A much larger clone is a single base away; this may be a read error. The V gene is TRBV5-1, the J gene TRBJ2-3, with 8 positions matching TRBD1. The germline V gene encodes CDR1 SGHRS and CDR2 YFSETQ. The CDR3 runs 16 residues. As DNA, the CDR3 is TGCGCCAGCAACTTGGATCCAGGGGGCGCGACAGATACGCAGTATTTT. This sequence encodes CASNLDPGGATDTQYF. Using reference TRBV5-1 and TRBJ2-3 for the parts outside the CDR3, the full variable domain is KAGVTQTPRYLIKTRGQQVTLSCSPISGHRSVSWYQQTPGQGLQFLFEYFSETQRNKGNFPGRFSGRQFSNSRSEMNVSTLELGDSALYLCASNLDPGGATDTQYFGPGTRLTVL.

This clonotype was counted ten times or more. This rearrangement joins TRBV12-3 or TRBV12-4 to TRBJ2-1, with TRBD2 identical over 16 bases. The CDR3 sequence is 15 residues long. Trimming at V came to 4 bases and at J to 7 bases, leaving 1 base not matched to a gene. CDR3 protein: CASSSGLAGGNEQFF. DNA for the CDR3: TGTGCCAGCAGTTCGGGACTAGCGGGGGGGAATGAGCAGTTCTTC.

This clonotype was counted ten times or more. This chain uses TRBV12-3 or TRBV12-4 with TRBJ2-1, with D tentatively TRBD1 (6 bases). V was shortened by 6 bases and J by 4 bases, with 13 bases between the two germline ends. The CDR3 runs to 14 residues. The CDR3 DNA reads as TGTGCCAGCAGAACAGGGCAAAGTTACAATGAGCAGTTCTTC. This sequence encodes CASRTGQSYNEQFF.

On this clonotype itself: Since a much larger clone is just one base distant, this may be a read error. The rearrangement uses TRBV10-3 and TRBJ2-5, with 10 nucleotides matching TRBD2. Germline V CDR1 and CDR2: ENHRY, SYGVKD. This CDR3 is built from 15 residues. V shed 6 bases and J 11 bases; nucleotides not matched to a gene: 15. The CDR3: CAISQGLAVDNEQYF. In DNA, the CDR3 is TGTGCCATCAGCCAAGGACTAGCGGTCGACAATGAGCAGTACTTC.

This clonotype was seen a few times. V and J are TRBV2 and TRBJ2-1; the D gene is possibly TRBD1 (5 bases). Trimming pared 3 bases from V and 16 bases from J, leaving 16 bases between. The length of the CDR3 is 12 residues. The germline V gene has CDR1 SNHLY and CDR2 FYNNEI. The CDR3 DNA is TGTGCCAGCAGTGACAGGGCTCCCCCCAGATTCTTC. Translating it yields CASSDRAPPRFF.

Turning to this clonotype: This may arise from a read error, as a much more abundant clone is one base away. The chain is built from TRBV6-2 or TRBV6-3 and TRBJ2-3; D remains unclear. Per germline, CDR1 MNHEY and CDR2 SVGEGT. This CDR3 contains 13 residues. The CDR3 bases are TGTGCCAGCAGTGGAACCGGAACAGATACGCGGTATTTT. It encodes CASSGTGTDTRYF.

The genes are TRBV6-5 and TRBJ1-3, with D possibly TRBD1 on 6 matching bases. V shed 5 bases and J shed 3 bases, with 11 bases lying between them. Germline V gives CDR1 MNHEY, CDR2 SVGAGI. There are 14 residues in the CDR3. The CDR3: CASSKQGFGNTIYF. CDR3 DNA: TGTGCCAGCAGTAAACAGGGATTTGGAAACACCATATATTTT.

On this clonotype: This may be a read error: a much more frequent sequence differs by one nucleotide. The gene calls are TRBV7-9 and TRBJ1-2; tentatively, D is TRBD1 (5 bases). Germline V gives CDR1 SEHNR, CDR2 FQNEAQ (reference sequence). The CDR3 length is 15 residues. Deletions cut 5 bases from V and 4 bases from J, with 17 bases between. CDR3 amino acids: CASSPWTQICYGYTF. For the CDR3, the DNA is TGTGCCAGCAGCCCGTGGACACAGATCTGCTATGGCTACACCTTC.

This clonotype was counted between two and nine times. This may be a read error, as it is one base from a much larger clone. The V call is TRBV29-1, the J call TRBJ1-2; D gene unclear. The CDR3 totals 12 residues. Germline V gene sequence: CDR1 SQVTM, CDR2 ANQGSEA. This CDR3 is CNVERYLYGYTF. The CDR3 region has the DNA TGCAACGTGGAGAGGTACCTCTATGGCTACACCTTC.

Ten or more counts support this clonotype. The chain joins TRBV4-3 to TRBJ1-2, with D tentatively TRBD1 (5 bases). The V end lost 5 bases, the J end lost 4 bases, and 11 bases lay between the germline ends. The length of the CDR3 is 13 residues. Germline lookup yields CDR1 LGHNA and CDR2 YSLEER. The CDR3 sequence is CASSARGGYGYTF. CDR3 nucleotide sequence: TGCGCCAGCAGCGCCCGTGGGGGCTATGGCTACACCTTC.

This clonotype was seen a handful of times. V usage is TRBV15 and J usage is TRBJ2-4; D not resolved. CDR3 length: 12 amino acids. Germline CDR1 reads LNHNV; CDR2 reads YYDKDF (reference sequence). V was clipped by 5 bases and J by 11 bases, with 13 bases between them. As DNA, the CDR3 is TGTGCCACCAGCCCCGGCGCAGAGCTTCAGTACTTC. Protein product: CATSPGAELQYF. The whole variable domain, filled in from reference TRBV15 and TRBJ2-4, reads DAMVIQNPRYQVTQFGKPVTLSCSQTLNHNVMYWYQQKSSQAPKLLFHYYDKDFNNEADTPDNFQSRRPNTSFCFLDIRSPGLGDTAMYLCATSPGAELQYFGAGTRLSVL.

The genes are TRBV20-1 and TRBJ2-1, with 8 positions matching TRBD1. Germline loops: CDR1 DFQATT, CDR2 SNEGSKA (reference sequence). CDR3 length: 16 residues. J lost 4 bases, V lost 4 bases, and 12 bases had no gene match. CDR3 residues: CSANLVGTGSYNEQFF. DNA for the CDR3: TGCAGTGCTAACTTGGTCGGGACAGGCTCTTACAATGAGCAGTTCTTC.

The V gene is TRBV7-2, the J gene TRBJ2-1, with 11 positions matching TRBD2. CDR1 is SGHTA, CDR2 FQGNSA, per germline. CDR3 length equals 15 residues. With 1 base clipped from V and 7 bases from J, the junction kept 3 bases outside the gene matches. The CDR3 reads CASSLGRTSGNEQFF. Written as DNA, the CDR3 is TGTGCCAGCAGCTTAGGGAGGACTAGCGGGAATGAGCAGTTCTTC.

This clonotype was counted ten times or more. This sequence joins TRBV6-2 or TRBV6-3 and TRBJ1-2; 10 bases are a match to TRBD1. V gave up 5 bases and J gave up 8 bases; unmatched junction bases: 8. Germline V gives CDR1 MNHEY, CDR2 SVGEGT. The CDR3 has 14 residues. The CDR3 here is CASSHNDRGHGYTF. The DNA of the CDR3 is TGTGCCAGCAGTCACAACGACAGGGGGCACGGCTACACCTTC.

In the case of this clonotype: A much larger clone is a single base away; this may be a read error. No conserved phenylalanine or tryptophan is present at the end of the CDR3, so a read error is the likely explanation. The genes are TRBV28 and TRBJ2-1; D is undetermined. Germline lookup yields CDR1 MDHEN and CDR2 SYDVKM. V gave up 4 bases and J gave up 7 bases, with 8 bases separating them. The CDR3 sequence is 12 residues long. The CDR3 nucleotides are TGTGCCAGCAGTTGGCCTCCTAATGAGCAGTTCTGC. It codes for CASSWPPNEQFC.

CDR3 in DNA: TGTGCCAGCAGTCTTCAAACGGCGAGCACAGATACGCAGTATTTT. Protein product: CASSLQTASTDTQYF. The chain couples TRBV3-1 to TRBJ2-3; D not resolved. The CDR3 sequence is 15 residues long. V lost 6 bases and J 0 bases, leaving 13 bases between the germline ends. In germline, CDR1 is LGHDT, CDR2 YNNKEL (reference sequence).

This clonotype appeared a few times. The junction does not match germline at one end; this may be a read error. The rearrangement links TRBV4-3 to TRBJ2-5; 12 bases map to TRBD1. The J call is in doubt because the DNA end fits TRBJ2-7 better. Germline loops: CDR1 LGHNA, CDR2 YSLEER. The CDR3 contains 16 residues. Here the CDR3 DNA reads TGCGCCAGCGGCCAGGGCGGGACAGGGGGCAGCTACGAGCAGTACTTC. This gives the protein CASGQGGTGGSYEQYF.

This sequence joins TRBV29-1 and TRBJ2-7; 13 nucleotides align to TRBD2. The CDR3 extends over 15 amino acids. V dropped 4 bases and J dropped 7; count of bases not matched to a gene: 10. Germline values: CDR1 SQVTM, CDR2 ANQGSEA. The DNA of the CDR3 is TGCAGCGTTGGATTGGGGACTAGCGGGAACAATGAGCAGTACTTC. Translation: CSVGLGTSGNNEQYF.

This clonotype was observed at least ten times. Relative to the germline gene, one junction end is altered; a read error may explain this. This chain links TRBV29-1 with TRBJ2-6; no reliable D call. Germline loops: CDR1 SQVTM, CDR2 ANQGSEA. This CDR3 contains 12 residues. The DNA for the CDR3 is TGCAGCGTTAAAGATGGGGCCAACGTCCTGACTTTC. It codes for CSVKDGANVLTF.

This clonotype has a count of ten or more. The chain links TRBV27 to TRBJ2-1; TRBD1 matches at 9 bases. The junction had 4 bases not matched to a gene; V was cut back by 3 bases and J by 4 bases. Germline values: CDR1 MNHEY, CDR2 SMNVEV (reference sequence). CDR3 length equals 15 residues. For the CDR3, the DNA is TGTGCCAGCAGTTTGGCGGGGACAGGGTACAATGAGCAGTTCTTC. It specifies CASSLAGTGYNEQFF.

The chain uses TRBV19 and TRBJ2-7, with TRBD1 matching 8 bases. The CDR3 covers 15 residues. Unmatched junction bases numbered 3, after V lost 2 bases and J lost 0 bases. The germline gives CDR1 LNHDA, CDR2 SQIVND (reference sequence). The CDR3 nucleotides are TGTGCCAGTAGTATACCTGGACAGGGCTCCTACGAGCAGTACTTC. Its protein is CASSIPGQGSYEQYF.

Comment on this clonotype: One end of the junction varies from germline; a read error may be responsible. The CDR3 bases are TGTGCCAGCAGCCGTAAGGGTAGCACAAATACGCAGTATTTT. It codes for CASSRKGSTNTQYF. The chain joins TRBV3-1 to TRBJ2-3, with D hard to call. The CDR3 covers 14 residues. Germline CDR1 is LGHDT and CDR2 is YNNKEL (reference sequence).